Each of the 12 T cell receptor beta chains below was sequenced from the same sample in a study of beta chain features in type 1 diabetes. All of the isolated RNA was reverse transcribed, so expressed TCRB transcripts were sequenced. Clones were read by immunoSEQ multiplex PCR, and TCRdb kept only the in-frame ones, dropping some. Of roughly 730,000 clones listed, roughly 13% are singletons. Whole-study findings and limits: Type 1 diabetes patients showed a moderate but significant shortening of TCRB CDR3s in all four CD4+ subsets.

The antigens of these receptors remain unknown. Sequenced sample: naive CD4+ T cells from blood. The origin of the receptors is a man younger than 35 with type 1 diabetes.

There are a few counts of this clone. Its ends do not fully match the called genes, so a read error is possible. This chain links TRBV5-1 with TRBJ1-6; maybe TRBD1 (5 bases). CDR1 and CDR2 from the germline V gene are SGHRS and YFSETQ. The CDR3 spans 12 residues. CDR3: CASSLEPGPKAF. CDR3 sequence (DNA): TGCGCCAGCAGCTTGGAACCGGGACCCAAGGCTTTT.

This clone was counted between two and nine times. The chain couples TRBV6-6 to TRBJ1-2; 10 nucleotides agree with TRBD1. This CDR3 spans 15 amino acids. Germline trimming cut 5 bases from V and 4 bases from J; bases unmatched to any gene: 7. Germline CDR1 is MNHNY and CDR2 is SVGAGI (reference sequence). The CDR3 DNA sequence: TGTGCCAGCAGTAGACAGGGGGCTGATGGCTATGGCTACACCTTC. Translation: CASSRQGADGYGYTF.

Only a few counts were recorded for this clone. The CDR3, as DNA: TGCAGCGTGAGGCCCCAGCAGGCTGGAAGGACTGAAGCTTTCTTT. This encodes CSVRPQQAGRTEAFF. The chain uses TRBV29-1 and TRBJ1-1; D remains unclear. Germline V CDR1 and CDR2: SQVTM, ANQGSEA. The CDR3 consists of 15 residues. The V end was cut by 6 bases, the J end by 5 bases, with 22 bases between.

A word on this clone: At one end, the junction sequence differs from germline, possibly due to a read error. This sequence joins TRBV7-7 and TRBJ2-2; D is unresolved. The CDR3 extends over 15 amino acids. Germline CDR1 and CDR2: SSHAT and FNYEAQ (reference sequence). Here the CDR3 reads CASSSSDTNTGELFF. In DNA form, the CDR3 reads TGTGCTAGCAGCTCATCAGACACGAACACCGGGGAGCTGTTTTTT.

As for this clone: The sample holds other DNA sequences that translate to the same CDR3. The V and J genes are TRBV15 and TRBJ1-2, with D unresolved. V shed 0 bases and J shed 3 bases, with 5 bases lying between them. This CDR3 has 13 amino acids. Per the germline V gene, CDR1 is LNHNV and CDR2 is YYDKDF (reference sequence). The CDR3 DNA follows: TGTGCCACCAGCAGAGATAGGGACTATGGCTACACCTTC. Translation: CATSRDRDYGYTF.

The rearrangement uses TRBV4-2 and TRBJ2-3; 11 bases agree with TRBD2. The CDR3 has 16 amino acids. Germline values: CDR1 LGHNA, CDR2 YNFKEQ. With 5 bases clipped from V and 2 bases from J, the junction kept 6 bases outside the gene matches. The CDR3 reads CASSSTSGGTTDTQYF. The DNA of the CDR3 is TGTGCCAGCAGCTCCACTAGCGGGGGAACCACAGATACGCAGTATTTT.

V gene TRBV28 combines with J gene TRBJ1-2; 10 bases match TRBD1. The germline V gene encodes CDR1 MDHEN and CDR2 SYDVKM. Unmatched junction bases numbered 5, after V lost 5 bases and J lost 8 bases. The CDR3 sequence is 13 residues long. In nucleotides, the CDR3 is TGTGCCAGCAGTCCGTGGACAGGGGGAGGCTACACCTTC. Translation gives CASSPWTGGGYTF.

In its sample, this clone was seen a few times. CDR3: CASSQNSQETQYF. In nucleotides, the CDR3 is TGTGCCAGCAGCCAAAACAGTCAAGAGACCCAGTACTTC. This chain links TRBV14 with TRBJ2-5; D remains ambiguous. The CDR3 sequence is 13 residues long. Germline loops: CDR1 SGHDN, CDR2 FVKESK. V lost 2 bases and J 2 bases, leaving 6 bases between the germline ends.

The CDR3 DNA sequence: TGCGCCAGTAGCGGTTCGGGGGCCGCTCGCTCTGGGGCCAACGTCCTGACTTTC. Amino acids: CASSGSGAARSGANVLTF. This chain connects TRBV10-2 to TRBJ2-6; D could derive from TRBD1 or TRBD2 (6 bases each). Trimming took off 9 bases at V and 0 bases at J, with 21 bases between the two ends. This CDR3 spans 18 amino acids. The germline V gene has CDR1 WSHSY and CDR2 SAAADI.

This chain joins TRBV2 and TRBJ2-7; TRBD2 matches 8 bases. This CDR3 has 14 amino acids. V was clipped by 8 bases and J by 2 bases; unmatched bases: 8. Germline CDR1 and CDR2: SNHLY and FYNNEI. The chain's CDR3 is CASQGVAGTYEQYF. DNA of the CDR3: TGTGCCAGCCAGGGAGTAGCGGGGACCTACGAGCAGTACTTC.

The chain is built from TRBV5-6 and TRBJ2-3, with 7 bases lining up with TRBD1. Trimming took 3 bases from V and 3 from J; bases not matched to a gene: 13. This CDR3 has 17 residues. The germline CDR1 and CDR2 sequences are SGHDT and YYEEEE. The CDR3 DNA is TGTGCCAGCAGCTCGAGGACAGGCCACCTAAGGACAGATACGCAGTATTTT. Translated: CASSSRTGHLRTDTQYF.

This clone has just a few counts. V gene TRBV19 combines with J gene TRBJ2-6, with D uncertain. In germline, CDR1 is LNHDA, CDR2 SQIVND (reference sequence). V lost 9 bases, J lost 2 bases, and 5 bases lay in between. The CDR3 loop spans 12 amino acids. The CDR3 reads CASDTGANVLTF. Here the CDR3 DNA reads TGTGCCAGCGACACTGGGGCCAACGTCCTGACTTTC. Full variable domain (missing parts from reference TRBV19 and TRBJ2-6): DGGITQSPKYLFRKEGQNVTLSCEQNLNHDAMYWYRQDPGQGLRLIYYSQIVNDFQKGDIAEGYSVSREKKESFPLTVTSAQKNPTAFYLCASDTGANVLTFGAGSRLTVL.